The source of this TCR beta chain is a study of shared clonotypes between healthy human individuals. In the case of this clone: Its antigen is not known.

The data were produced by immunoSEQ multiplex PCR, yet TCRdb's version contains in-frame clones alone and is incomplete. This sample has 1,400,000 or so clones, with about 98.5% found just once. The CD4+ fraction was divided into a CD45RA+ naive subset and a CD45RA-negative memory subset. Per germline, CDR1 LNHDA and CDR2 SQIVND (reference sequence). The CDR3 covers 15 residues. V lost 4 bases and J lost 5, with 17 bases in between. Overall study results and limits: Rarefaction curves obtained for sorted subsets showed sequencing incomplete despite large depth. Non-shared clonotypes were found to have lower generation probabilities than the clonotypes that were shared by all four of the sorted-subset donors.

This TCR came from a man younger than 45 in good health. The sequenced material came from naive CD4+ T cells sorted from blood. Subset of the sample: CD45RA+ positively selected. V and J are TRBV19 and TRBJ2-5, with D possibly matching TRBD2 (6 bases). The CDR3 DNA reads TGTGCCAGTAGTACGTCGGGGGTCTTAGGGGAGACCCAGTACTTC. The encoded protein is CASSTSGVLGETQYF.